This T cell receptor (beta chain) was retrieved from a study of T cells in Graves' hyperthyroidism and ophthalmopathy. Researchers amplified the TCR beta CDR3 regions from RNA transcripts. An initial round of RT-PCR targeting the TCR CDR3 relied on the HTBI primer set. TCRdb re-called the multiplex PCR reads with MiXCR, one entry per CDR3 protein. The profile shows 700,000 or so distinct CDR3 sequences, about a sixth of them singletons. A few counts support this clonotype. Its antigen is unknown. The germline V gene has CDR1 SQVTM and CDR2 ANQGSEA. V dropped 4 bases and J dropped 4 bases, with 16 bases sitting between them. The CDR3 contains 14 residues. Whole-study results and caveats: Ophthalmopathy was model-predicted a median about 7.1 months pre-onset.

Based on clinical symptoms, serum thyroxine and TRAb, thyroid ultrasound and orbital computed tomography, diagnoses were reached. The V call is TRBV29-1, the J call TRBJ1-1, with unresolved D. The sample was blood. This receptor was taken from a man younger than 30 with Graves' hyperthyroidism. The CDR3 region is CSVALGSSGTEAFF. The CDR3 bases are TGCAGCGTTGCGCTGGGATCTTCTGGCACTGAAGCTTTCTTT.